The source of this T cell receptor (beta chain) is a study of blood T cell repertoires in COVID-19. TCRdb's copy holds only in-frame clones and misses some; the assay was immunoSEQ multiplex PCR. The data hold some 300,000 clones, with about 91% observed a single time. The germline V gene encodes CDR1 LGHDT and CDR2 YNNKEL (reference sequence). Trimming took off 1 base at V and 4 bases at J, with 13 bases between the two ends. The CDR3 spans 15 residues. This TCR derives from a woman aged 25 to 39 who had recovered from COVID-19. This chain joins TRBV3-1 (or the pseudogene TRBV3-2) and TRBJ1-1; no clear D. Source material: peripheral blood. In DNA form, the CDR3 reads TGTGCCAGCAGCCAAGTTTTCAGTAGAGGCACTGAAGCTTTCTTT. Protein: CASSQVFSRGTEAFF.